These 25 T cell receptor beta chains came from one sample sequenced in a study of shared clonotypes between healthy human individuals. The table came from immunoSEQ multiplex PCR; TCRdb's copy has only in-frame clones and leaves some out. The repertoire holds around 2,000,000 clones, with approximately 95% as singletons. Sequencing was performed on naive CD4+ T cells sorted from blood. The subset: CD45RA+ positively selected. Receptors originate from a man between 18 and 29 years old in good health.

For this clone: At one boundary the junction diverges from the germline segment, which might be a read error. V is TRBV2 and J is TRBJ2-2, with TRBD2 as a possible D gene (6 bases). The CDR3 is made up of 15 amino acids. Germline CDR1 is SNHLY and CDR2 is FYNNEI. CDR3 coding DNA: TGTGCCAGCAATGAAGAGCGGGCCCCGGGAGGGGAGCTGTTTTTT. Translating it yields CASNEERAPGGELFF.

The rearrangement joins TRBV5-1 to TRBJ2-1; D might be TRBD2 (5 bases). The CDR3 is made up of 14 amino acids. Germline V gene lookup returns CDR1 SGHRS and CDR2 YFSETQ. The germline V and J ends were trimmed by 6 bases and 4 bases, with 14 bases remaining between them. The CDR3: CASTYSERYNEQFF. The CDR3, as DNA: TGCGCCAGCACTTATAGCGAACGATACAATGAGCAGTTCTTC.

The table lists this clone with a count of one. This CDR3 reads CASSLTGLVSEQFF. As DNA, the CDR3 is TGCGCCAGCAGCTTGACGGGATTGGTTAGTGAGCAGTTCTTC. This chain uses TRBV5-1 with TRBJ2-1; D possibly corresponds to TRBD2 (5 bases). This CDR3 contains 14 residues. V was trimmed by 1 base and J by 9 bases, leaving 14 bases between them. Germline values: CDR1 SGHRS, CDR2 YFSETQ.

The CDR3 here is CASSHAQGAKETQYF. The DNA for the CDR3 is TGTGCCAGCAGTCACGCACAGGGGGCGAAAGAGACCCAGTACTTC. J is TRBJ2-5 and V is TRBV6-5; TRBD1 aligns across 9 bases. Germline lookup yields CDR1 MNHEY and CDR2 SVGAGI. J gave up 3 bases and V 5 bases, and 7 bases lay outside the gene matches. This CDR3 region has 15 residues.

The table lists this clone with a few counts. The V call is TRBV19, the J call TRBJ1-6, with D tentatively TRBD1 (5 bases). Germline values: CDR1 LNHDA, CDR2 SQIVND (reference sequence). The ends were cut back, 2 bases at V and 7 bases at J, with 9 bases in the middle. This CDR3 is 14 amino acids long. CDR3 residues: CASSIQGENSPLHF. Written as DNA, the CDR3 is TGTGCCAGTAGTATACAAGGGGAGAATTCACCCCTCCACTTT.

This rearrangement joins TRBV5-1 to TRBJ2-3, with a weak D call TRBD2 (6 bases). V gave up 0 bases and J gave up 2 bases, with 13 bases separating them. CDR3 length: 16 amino acids. Germline V gives CDR1 SGHRS, CDR2 YFSETQ. The CDR3 region has the DNA TGCGCCAGCAGCTTGGATGTTGGAGGGGCCACAGATACGCAGTATTTT. The encoded protein is CASSLDVGGATDTQYF.

The J gene is TRBJ2-2, the V gene TRBV29-1, with D uncertain. The V and J ends lost 5 bases and 0 bases respectively, with 7 bases between them. CDR1 is SQVTM and CDR2 is ANQGSEA in the germline V gene. CDR3 size: 13 residues. The CDR3 region has the DNA TGCAGCGTTTCGTTTACGAACACCGGGGAGCTGTTTTTT. As protein: CSVSFTNTGELFF.

This chain joins TRBV2 and TRBJ2-1, with D perhaps matching TRBD2 (5 bases). Trimming removed 7 bases at V and 7 bases at J, with 23 bases between. Per germline, CDR1 SNHLY and CDR2 FYNNEI. The CDR3 runs to 16 residues. The CDR3 region is CASTRPGVRSGNEQFF. CDR3 DNA sequence: TGTGCCAGCACCAGACCCGGGGTCCGCTCTGGGAATGAGCAGTTCTTC.

The chain joins TRBV7-3 to TRBJ2-5, with 7 bases lining up with TRBD2. The CDR3 consists of 15 residues. Germline V gene data show CDR1 as SGHTA and CDR2 as FQGTGA. Unmatched junction bases numbered 2, after V lost 0 bases and J lost 1 base. CDR3 coding DNA: TGTGCCAGCAGCTTAACCGGGACTACCCAAGAGACCCAGTACTTC. This encodes CASSLTGTTQETQYF. The full variable domain, its missing parts supplied by reference TRBV7-3 and TRBJ2-5, is GAGVSQTPSNKVTEKGKYVELRCDPISGHTALYWYRQSLGQGPEFLIYFQGTGAADDSGLPNDRFFAVRPEGSVSTLKIQRTERGDSAVYLCASSLTGTTQETQYFGPGTRLLVL.

V usage is TRBV18 and J usage is TRBJ1-2, with D hard to call. The germline gives CDR1 KGHSH, CDR2 LQKENI. The V end lost 4 bases, the J end lost 4 bases, and 13 bases lay between the germline ends. The CDR3 consists of 14 residues. This chain's CDR3 is CASSQTAQTYGYTF. The CDR3 DNA is TGTGCCAGCTCACAAACGGCACAGACCTATGGCTACACCTTC.

The chain combines TRBV5-6 with TRBJ1-6; D gene uncertain. The CDR3 spans 16 residues. V lost 4 bases and J 7 bases, leaving 18 bases between the germline ends. Germline V lookup: CDR1 SGHDT, CDR2 YYEEEE. CDR3 protein: CASSPFGPLGNSPLHF. The DNA of the CDR3 is TGTGCCAGCAGCCCTTTCGGACCCTTGGGAAATTCACCCCTCCACTTT.

The chain is built from TRBV19 and TRBJ1-2; D ambiguous. The CDR3 runs 14 residues. V was shortened by 6 bases and J by 2 bases, with 13 bases between the two germline ends. Germline V gene lookup returns CDR1 LNHDA and CDR2 SQIVND (reference sequence). The CDR3 nucleotides read TGTGCCAGTAGCTATCCCCAGTCGAACTATGGCTACACCTTC. This encodes CASSYPQSNYGYTF.

Turning to this clone: Other DNA sequences in the same sample also yield this CDR3. As DNA, the CDR3 is TGTGCCAGCAGCTTTAGCGGGGGGGCCGATACGCAGTATTTT. It is translated as CASSFSGGADTQYF. This chain connects TRBV7-2 to TRBJ2-3, with 11 bases that match TRBD2. The CDR3 consists of 14 residues. J lost 6 bases, V lost 3 bases, and 2 bases had no gene match. The germline gives CDR1 SGHTA, CDR2 FQGNSA.

The rearrangement uses TRBV10-3 and TRBJ2-7, with D unclear. Deletions cut 10 bases from V and 1 base from J, with 14 bases between. From germline, CDR1 is ENHRY and CDR2 SYGVKD. The CDR3 covers 13 residues. The CDR3 DNA sequence: TGTGCCACCGCCCGGGCGGATTCCTACGAGCAGTACTTC. As protein: CATARADSYEQYF.

This clone was observed once. The chain recombines TRBV6-5 with TRBJ2-7, with D maybe TRBD2 (7 bases). Germline V gene sequence: CDR1 MNHEY, CDR2 SVGAGI. Trimming left V 5 bases short and J 2 bases short, with 13 bases between. The length of the CDR3 is 14 residues. The CDR3 region is CASSLGGPPYEQYF. CDR3 nucleotides: TGTGCCAGCAGTCTCGGGGGGCCCCCCTACGAGCAGTACTTC.

This chain connects TRBV27 to TRBJ2-2; no clear D. The CDR3 totals 14 residues. Trimming stripped 2 bases from V and 4 bases from J, with 8 bases between. The germline V gene has CDR1 MNHEY and CDR2 SMNVEV (reference sequence). This CDR3 reads CASSLGLGTGELFF. CDR3 nucleotides: TGTGCCAGCAGTTTAGGTCTCGGCACCGGGGAGCTGTTTTTT.

The chain is built from TRBV29-1 and TRBJ2-3, with D perhaps being TRBD1 or TRBD2 (5 bases each). Trimming took 6 bases from V and 5 from J, leaving 12 bases between them. From germline, CDR1 is SQVTM and CDR2 ANQGSEA. The CDR3 totals 12 residues. The CDR3 sequence: CSVRDAKDTQYF. The CDR3 bases are TGCAGCGTGAGGGACGCAAAAGATACGCAGTATTTT.

This chain uses TRBV28 with TRBJ1-5; 7 bases are a match to TRBD1. Germline CDR1 reads MDHEN; CDR2 reads SYDVKM. J gave up 1 base and V 5 bases, and 8 bases lay outside the gene matches. This CDR3 contains 16 residues. Here the CDR3 DNA reads TGTGCCAGCAGTCAACACAGGGGCGGGAGCAATCAGCCCCAGCATTTT. Amino acid sequence: CASSQHRGGSNQPQHF.

The chain is built from TRBV27 and TRBJ1-1; D remains ambiguous. The CDR3 is 13 amino acids. V was trimmed by 5 bases and J by 1 base, leaving 8 bases between them. Germline CDR1 MNHEY, CDR2 SMNVEV (reference sequence). CDR3 DNA sequence: TGTGCCAGCAGTAACAGCAAGAACACTGAAGCTTTCTTT. This encodes CASSNSKNTEAFF.

The J gene is TRBJ2-5, the V gene TRBV30; TRBD2 agrees at 11 bases. The junction had 8 bases not matched to a gene; V was cut back by 2 bases and J by 6 bases. Germline CDR1 GTSNPN, CDR2 SVGIG (reference sequence). This CDR3 spans 15 amino acids. The CDR3 region is CAWSHSGGGWKTQYF. The DNA for the CDR3 is TGTGCCTGGAGTCATAGCGGGGGGGGATGGAAGACCCAGTACTTC.

The V gene is TRBV2, the J gene TRBJ2-1; D is ambiguous. The CDR3 runs to 14 residues. V gave up 2 bases and J gave up 6 bases, with 11 bases separating them. The germline V gene has CDR1 SNHLY and CDR2 FYNNEI. As DNA, the CDR3 is TGTGCCAGCAGTGAATGGGGTCATGGCAATGAGCAGTTCTTC. It translates to CASSEWGHGNEQFF. The full variable domain, in which reference TRBV2 and TRBJ2-1 provide the parts outside the CDR3, is EPEVTQTPSHQVTQMGQEVILRCVPISNHLYFYWYRQILGQKVEFLVSFYNNEISEKSEIFDDQFSVERPDGSNFTLKIRSTKLEDSAMYFCASSEWGHGNEQFFGPGTRLTVL.

V is TRBV14 and J is TRBJ2-2; 9 nucleotides match TRBD1. The ends lost 4 bases at V and 6 bases at J; junction bases unmatched: 6. Per germline, CDR1 SGHDN and CDR2 FVKESK. This CDR3 region has 15 residues. CDR3 bases: TGTGCCAGCAGCCCGAGGGACAGGGCGGCCGGGGAGCTGTTTTTT. Its translation is CASSPRDRAAGELFF.

The rearrangement uses TRBV7-2 and TRBJ1-2; D gene uncertain. The CDR3 consists of 14 residues. Germline lookup yields CDR1 SGHTA and CDR2 FQGNSA. V was shortened by 1 base and J by 6 bases, with 12 bases between the two germline ends. The CDR3 DNA sequence: TGTGCCAGCAGCTTAGGAGGAGGAAACGATGGCTACACCTTC. It codes for CASSLGGGNDGYTF.

This sequence joins TRBV11-2 and TRBJ1-5; the D gene is possibly TRBD1 (5 bases). CDR3 length: 15 residues. The V and J ends lost 5 bases and 3 bases respectively, with 14 bases between them. Germline V CDR1 and CDR2: SGHAT, FQNNGV. CDR3 coding DNA: TGTGCCAGCAGCGCCGGCGGACAATTCAATCAGCCCCAGCATTTT. This codes for CASSAGGQFNQPQHF.

The gene calls are TRBV6-1 and TRBJ2-1, with 8 bases fitting TRBD1. Trimming removed 6 bases from V and 6 bases from J; junction bases left unmatched: 10. Per germline, CDR1 MNHNS and CDR2 SASEGT. This CDR3 region has 15 residues. The CDR3 loop is CASRPGQGWGNEQFF. As DNA, the CDR3 is TGTGCCAGCAGACCAGGACAGGGTTGGGGCAATGAGCAGTTCTTC.